The clone carrying this T cell receptor beta chain was detected only a few times. Germline V gene data show CDR1 as MGHRA and CDR2 as YSYEKL. The V segment lost 0 bases and the J segment 0 bases; nucleotides outside the gene matches: 6. The CDR3 is made up of 17 amino acids. This sample is part of a study of blood T cell repertoires in COVID-19. TCRdb's copy holds only in-frame clones and misses some; the assay was immunoSEQ multiplex PCR. The sample has some 150,000 clones; 80% to 90% are singletons. The sample taken for sequencing was peripheral blood. The V call is TRBV4-1, the J call TRBJ1-1; 8 bases match TRBD1. The TCR sequence derives from a man aged 50-59 years with active COVID-19. The CDR3 DNA follows: TGCGCCAGCAGCCAAGACAGGGGGCTAGCGGTGAACACTGAAGCTTTCTTT. This encodes CASSQDRGLAVNTEAFF.